Below, 24 T cell receptor beta chains from the same sample are listed, as sequenced in a study of blood T cell repertoires in COVID-19. Assay: immunoSEQ multiplex PCR; the TCRdb copy retains only in-frame clones and omits some. The sample lists about 250,000 clones; around four fifths were seen once. Material for sequencing was peripheral blood. The source of these receptors is a woman between 65 and 79 years old with acute or convalescent COVID-19.

The J gene is TRBJ1-4, the V gene TRBV19, with TRBD1 matching over 10 bases. This CDR3 has 14 amino acids. V trimming: 6 bases; J trimming: 6 bases; junction bases outside the gene matches: 4. CDR1 is LNHDA and CDR2 is SQIVND in the germline V gene (reference sequence). CDR3 bases: TGTGCCAGTAGCGACAGGGGGCCACATGAAAAACTGTTTTTT. This translates into CASSDRGPHEKLFF.

The V gene is TRBV18, the J gene TRBJ2-1, with 12 bases fitting TRBD2. The V gene's germline CDR1 is KGHSH and CDR2 LQKENI. Trimming cost V 0 bases and J 3 bases; bases outside gene matches: 3. The length of the CDR3 is 17 residues. CDR3 loop: CASSPPGLAGYYNEQFF. The CDR3 DNA is TGTGCCAGCTCACCACCGGGACTAGCGGGTTACTACAATGAGCAGTTCTTC.

This clone was seen once. The V gene is TRBV20-1, the J gene TRBJ1-5; TRBD1 might be the D (5 bases). Germline lookup yields CDR1 DFQATT and CDR2 SNEGSKA (reference sequence). Trimming took off 6 bases at V and 0 bases at J, with 12 bases between the two ends. CDR3 length: 14 residues. The CDR3 sequence is CSASRQYSNQPQHF. CDR3 bases: TGCAGTGCCAGTAGACAGTATAGCAATCAGCCCCAGCATTTT.

The chain employs TRBV4-3 and TRBJ2-2, with 10 nucleotides matching TRBD1. The V gene end was trimmed by 0 bases and the J gene end by 6 bases; junction bases not matched to a gene: 7. Germline CDR1 and CDR2: LGHNA and YSLEER. There are 17 residues in the CDR3. CDR3 amino acids: CASSQDGGTGVAGELFF. The CDR3 DNA sequence: TGCGCCAGCAGCCAAGATGGCGGGACAGGGGTCGCCGGGGAGCTGTTTTTT.

This rearrangement joins TRBV27 to TRBJ2-3, with 16 bases lining up with TRBD2. Germline V gives CDR1 MNHEY, CDR2 SMNVEV (reference sequence). This CDR3 has 19 residues. With V trimmed by 5 bases and J by 4 bases, 12 bases remained unmatched. CDR3 in amino acids: CASSAGTSGGANAPDTQYF. The CDR3 coding sequence is TGTGCCAGCAGTGCCGGGACTAGCGGGGGGGCTAACGCTCCAGATACGCAGTATTTT.

This chain connects TRBV6-2 or TRBV6-3 to TRBJ2-2; TRBD1 might be the D (5 bases). This CDR3 has 13 amino acids. Germline V gene data show CDR1 as MNHEY and CDR2 as SVGEGT. The ends were cut back, 4 bases at V and 3 bases at J, with 6 bases in the middle. The CDR3 bases are TGTGCCAGCAGTTCAGGGTACACCGGGGAGCTGTTTTTT. Translation gives CASSSGYTGELFF.

The chain employs TRBV15 and TRBJ1-1; D is undetermined. Germline lookup yields CDR1 LNHNV and CDR2 YYDKDF (reference sequence). V dropped 1 base and J dropped 0 bases, with 9 bases sitting between them. This CDR3 spans 15 amino acids. Here the CDR3 reads CATSRAYSLNTEAFF. CDR3 coding DNA: TGTGCCACCAGCAGAGCGTACAGCCTGAACACTGAAGCTTTCTTT.

The V gene is TRBV24-1, the J gene TRBJ1-6, with TRBD1 identical over 8 bases. This CDR3 has 13 residues. The V and J ends lost 9 bases and 7 bases, in that order; junction bases with no gene match: 4. Per germline, CDR1 KGHDR and CDR2 SFDVKD. The CDR3 reads CATSQGGNSPLHF. Written as DNA, the CDR3 is TGTGCCACCTCACAGGGGGGGAATTCACCCCTCCACTTT.

The gene calls are TRBV14 and TRBJ2-1, with a possible D match to TRBD2 (6 bases). Trimming shortened V by 2 bases and J by 9 bases, and 11 bases separated the two germline ends. CDR3 length: 13 residues. From germline, CDR1 is SGHDN and CDR2 FVKESK. The CDR3 bases are TGTGCCAGCAGCCAATTCCCGGAGGGTGAGCAGTTCTTC. It yields the protein CASSQFPEGEQFF.

CDR3 DNA: TGCGCCAGCAGCTCTGACTTAAATCAGCCCCAGCATTTT. As protein: CASSSDLNQPQHF. The rearrangement joins TRBV5-1 to TRBJ1-5; D ambiguous. This CDR3 is 13 amino acids long. Trimming stripped 3 bases from V and 4 bases from J, with 8 bases between. Germline V gene sequence: CDR1 SGHRS, CDR2 YFSETQ.

The genes are TRBV9 and TRBJ1-4; 9 nucleotides align to TRBD1. The CDR3 is 13 residues long. The V and J ends lost 7 bases and 4 bases, in that order; junction bases with no gene match: 2. Looked up from germline, CDR1 is SGDLS and CDR2 is YYNGEE. As DNA, the CDR3 is TGTGCCAGCGCGACAGGGGGTAATGAAAAACTGTTTTTT. Translation: CASATGGNEKLFF. The variable domain in full, with the rest retrieved from reference TRBV9 and TRBJ1-4, is DSGVTQTPKHLITATGQRVTLRCSPRSGDLSVYWYQQSLDQGLQFLIQYYNGEERAKGNILERFSAQQFPDLHSELNLSSLELGDSALYFCASATGGNEKLFFGSGTQLSVL.

This clone was seen only once. The rearrangement joins TRBV29-1 to TRBJ1-2; D gene ambiguous. Germline values: CDR1 SQVTM, CDR2 ANQGSEA. The V and J ends lost 2 bases and 2 bases respectively, with 9 bases between them. The CDR3 covers 13 residues. The CDR3 DNA reads as TGCAGCGTTGAATTGCCAGGAAACTATGGCTACACCTTC. As protein: CSVELPGNYGYTF.

The chain couples TRBV3-1 (or the pseudogene TRBV3-2) to TRBJ1-3; 9 nucleotides agree with TRBD1. V lost 1 base to trimming and J lost 9 bases; unmatched junction nucleotides: 10. This CDR3 has 16 residues. Germline CDR1 is LGHDT and CDR2 is YNNKEL (reference sequence). The CDR3: CASSQVTGQGSSTIYF. DNA for the CDR3: TGTGCCAGCAGCCAAGTAACGGGACAGGGTTCGAGCACCATATATTTT.

The chain couples TRBV5-1 to TRBJ1-1; TRBD1 agrees at 7 bases. The germline V gene encodes CDR1 SGHRS and CDR2 YFSETQ. The V gene end was trimmed by 4 bases and the J gene end by 5 bases; junction bases not matched to a gene: 5. CDR3 length: 13 amino acids. CDR3 coding DNA: TGCGCCAGCAGCGTGACAGGGATGACTGAAGCTTTCTTT. This encodes CASSVTGMTEAFF.

This clone was recorded a few times. The chain carries TRBV5-8 and TRBJ1-5; D is perhaps TRBD1 (6 bases). Germline V gene data show CDR1 as SGHTS and CDR2 as YDEGEE. The CDR3 runs to 16 residues. Trimming shortened V by 7 bases and J by 4 bases, and 21 bases separated the two germline ends. In DNA, the CDR3 is TGTGCCAGCGCAACGGCAGGGGAGTGGGCGAATCAGCCCCAGCATTTT. Its protein product is CASATAGEWANQPQHF.

This rearrangement joins TRBV10-2 to TRBJ1-4; TRBD1 might be the D (5 bases). The CDR3 spans 14 residues. Germline-derived CDR1 and CDR2 are WSHSY and SAAADI. The germline V and J ends were trimmed by 4 bases and 4 bases, with 10 bases remaining between them. CDR3 sequence (DNA): TGCGCCAGCAGTGTCGCAGGGAATAATGAAAAACTGTTTTTT. It yields the protein CASSVAGNNEKLFF.

As regards this clone: This specimen includes other DNA sequences encoding the same CDR3. The rearrangement uses TRBV27 and TRBJ1-6, with 11 positions matching TRBD1. CDR1 and CDR2 (germline): MNHEY, SMNVEV (reference sequence). The J segment lost 13 bases and the V segment lost 3 bases, leaving 5 bases of the junction unmatched. This CDR3 region has 14 residues. The CDR3: CASSLWDRGSPLHF. The CDR3 nucleotides read TGTGCCAGCAGTTTGTGGGACAGGGGGTCGCCCCTCCACTTT.

CDR3: CASSQDDRGEAFF. CDR3 DNA: TGCGCCAGCAGCCAAGATGACAGGGGTGAAGCTTTCTTT. The chain carries TRBV4-1 and TRBJ1-1, with 8 bases lining up with TRBD1. Per the germline V gene, CDR1 is MGHRA and CDR2 is YSYEKL. CDR3 size: 13 residues. Trimming took 0 bases from V and 7 from J; bases not matched to a gene: 1.

This clone has a handful of counts. The chain combines TRBV5-1 with TRBJ2-3; D is ambiguous. This CDR3 comprises 11 residues. CDR1 and CDR2 (germline): SGHRS, YFSETQ. The V and J ends lost 1 base and 5 bases respectively, with 2 bases between them. CDR3 amino acids: CASSLQDTQYF. The CDR3 nucleotides are TGCGCCAGCAGCTTGCAAGATACGCAGTATTTT.

This chain uses TRBV14 with TRBJ2-1, with D maybe TRBD1 (5 bases). V was shortened by 3 bases and J by 2 bases, with 8 bases between the two germline ends. Germline values: CDR1 SGHDN, CDR2 FVKESK. The CDR3 consists of 14 residues. The CDR3 DNA reads as TGTGCCAGCAGCCAGCCGACAGCCTACAATGAGCAGTTCTTC. Protein: CASSQPTAYNEQFF.

The chain has TRBV7-2 and TRBJ1-5, with a tentative D call TRBD1 (5 bases). The germline V gene encodes CDR1 SGHTA and CDR2 FQGNSA. Trimming stripped 5 bases from V and 6 bases from J, with 26 bases between. The CDR3 loop spans 18 amino acids. This CDR3 reads CASSPGGETGLWRQPQHF. In DNA, the CDR3 is TGTGCCAGCAGCCCAGGCGGTGAGACGGGACTTTGGCGTCAGCCCCAGCATTTT.

This rearrangement joins TRBV2 to TRBJ2-5; 8 bases are a match to TRBD2. There are 15 residues in the CDR3. The trim removed 6 bases at V and 5 bases at J, leaving 11 bases unmatched. Germline CDR1 reads SNHLY; CDR2 reads FYNNEI. The CDR3 nucleotides are TGTGCCAGCAGCGTGGGACTAGGTCCGAGGGAGACCCAGTACTTC. Translated, it gives CASSVGLGPRETQYF.

A note on this clone: The germline gene is not matched at one end of the junction; a read error may be the cause. V is TRBV12-3 or TRBV12-4 and J is TRBJ1-1, with D perhaps TRBD1 (6 bases). The CDR3 sequence is 11 residues long. The DNA for the CDR3 is TGTGCCAGCAGCCGCCGGGACATACATCTCTTT. This translates into CASSRRDIHLF.

This chain connects TRBV27 to TRBJ1-3, with unresolved D. CDR3 length: 20 residues. Trimming removed 3 bases at V and 0 bases at J, with 24 bases between. In germline, CDR1 is MNHEY, CDR2 SMNVEV (reference sequence). The CDR3 sequence: CASSFDGRSARKRSGNTIYF. In DNA form, the CDR3 reads TGTGCCAGCAGTTTTGACGGGAGGTCCGCTAGGAAACGCTCTGGAAACACCATATATTTT.